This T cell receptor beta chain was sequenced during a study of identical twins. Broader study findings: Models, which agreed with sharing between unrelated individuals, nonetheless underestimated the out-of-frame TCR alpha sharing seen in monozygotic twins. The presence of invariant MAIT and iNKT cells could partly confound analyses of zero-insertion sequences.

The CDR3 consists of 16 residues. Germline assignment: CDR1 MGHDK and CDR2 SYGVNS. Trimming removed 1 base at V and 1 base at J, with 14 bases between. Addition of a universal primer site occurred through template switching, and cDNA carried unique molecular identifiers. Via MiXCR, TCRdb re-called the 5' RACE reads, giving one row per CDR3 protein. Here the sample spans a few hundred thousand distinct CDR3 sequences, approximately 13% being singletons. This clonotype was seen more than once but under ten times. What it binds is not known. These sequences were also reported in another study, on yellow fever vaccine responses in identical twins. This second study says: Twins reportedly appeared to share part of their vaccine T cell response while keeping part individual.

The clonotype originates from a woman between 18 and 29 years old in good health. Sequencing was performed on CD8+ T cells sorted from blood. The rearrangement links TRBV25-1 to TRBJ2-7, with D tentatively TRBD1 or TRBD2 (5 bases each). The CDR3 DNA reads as TGTGCCAGCAGTGAATGGGGGACCGATACATCCTACGAGCAGTACTTC. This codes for CASSEWGTDTSYEQYF.